The text below deals with one T cell receptor beta chain. The data belong to a study of CD8+ T cells in alopecia areata. RNA was extracted and reverse transcribed into cDNA as the sequencing template. Method: immunoSEQ multiplex PCR; TCRdb's copy keeps in-frame clones and lacks some. The top ten clones hold around 15% of a sample with 150,000 to 200,000 clones, roughly 63% of them seen once. Treatment defined: oral pan-JAK inhibitor, 5-10 mg twice daily. This sequence was found in a human donor with alopecia areata. Sequenced here: CD4+ T cells sorted from blood, sampled at roughly week 58, from a patient treated with tofacitinib.

CDR3 DNA sequence: TGTGCCAGCAGCCCGCGACAGGGGGCGGGGGAGCAGTACTTC. It yields the protein CASSPRQGAGEQYF. The chain uses TRBV7-2 and TRBJ2-5; 10 bases align to TRBD1. The germline CDR1 and CDR2 sequences are SGHTA and FQGNSA. The CDR3 runs 14 residues. Trimming took 5 bases from V and 11 from J; bases not matched to a gene: 11.